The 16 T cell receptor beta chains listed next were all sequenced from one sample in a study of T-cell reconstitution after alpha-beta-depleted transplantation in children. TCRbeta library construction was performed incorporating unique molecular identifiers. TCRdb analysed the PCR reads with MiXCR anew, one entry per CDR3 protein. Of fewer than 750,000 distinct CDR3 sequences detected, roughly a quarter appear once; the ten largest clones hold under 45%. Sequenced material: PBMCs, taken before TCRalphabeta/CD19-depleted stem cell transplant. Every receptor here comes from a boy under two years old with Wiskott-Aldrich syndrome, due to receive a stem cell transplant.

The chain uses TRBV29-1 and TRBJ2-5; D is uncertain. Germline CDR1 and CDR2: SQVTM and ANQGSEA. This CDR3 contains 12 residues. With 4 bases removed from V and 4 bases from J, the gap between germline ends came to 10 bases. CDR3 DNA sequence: TGCAGCGTTGGCCCTGCCGGAGAGACCCAGTACTTC. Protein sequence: CSVGPAGETQYF.

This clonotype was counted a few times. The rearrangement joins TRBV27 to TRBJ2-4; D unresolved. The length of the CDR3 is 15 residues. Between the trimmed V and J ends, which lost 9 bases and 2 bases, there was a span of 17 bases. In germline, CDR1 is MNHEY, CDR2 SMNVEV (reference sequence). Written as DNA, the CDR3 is TGTGCCAGTTCCCCTGTAGGGCGAACCAAAAACATTCAGTACTTC. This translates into CASSPVGRTKNIQYF.

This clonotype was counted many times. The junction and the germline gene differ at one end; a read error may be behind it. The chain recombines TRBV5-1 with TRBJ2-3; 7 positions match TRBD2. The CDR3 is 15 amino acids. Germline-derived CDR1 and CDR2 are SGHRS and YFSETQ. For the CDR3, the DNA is TGTGCCAGCAGTCCCAGGACTAGTGGCACAGATACGCAGTATTTT. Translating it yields CASSPRTSGTDTQYF.

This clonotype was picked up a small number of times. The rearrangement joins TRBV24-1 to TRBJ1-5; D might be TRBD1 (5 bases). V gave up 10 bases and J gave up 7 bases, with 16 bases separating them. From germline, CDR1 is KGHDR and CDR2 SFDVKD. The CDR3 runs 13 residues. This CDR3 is CATSDSPRQPQHF. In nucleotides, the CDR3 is TGTGCCACTAGCGACAGCCCCAGGCAGCCCCAGCATTTT.

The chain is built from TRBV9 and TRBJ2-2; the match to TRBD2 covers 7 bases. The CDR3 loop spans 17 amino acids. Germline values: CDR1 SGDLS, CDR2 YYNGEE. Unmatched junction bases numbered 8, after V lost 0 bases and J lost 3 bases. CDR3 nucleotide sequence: TGTGCCAGCAGCGTAGTAAGGTCAGCGGGGTACACCGGGGAGCTGTTTTTT. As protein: CASSVVRSAGYTGELFF.

The CDR3 sequence is CASSMDRGFIGNTEAFF. CDR3 nucleotides: TGCGCCAGCAGCATGGACAGGGGGTTCATTGGGAACACTGAAGCTTTCTTT. This chain joins TRBV5-1 and TRBJ1-1; 10 bases map to TRBD1. The CDR3 has 17 residues. Germline CDR1 SGHRS, CDR2 YFSETQ. J was trimmed by 1 base and V by 4 bases; bases with no gene match: 10. Full variable domain (rest looked up from reference TRBV5-1 and TRBJ1-1): KAGVTQTPRYLIKTRGQQVTLSCSPISGHRSVSWYQQTPGQGLQFLFEYFSETQRNKGNFPGRFSGRQFSNSRSEMNVSTLELGDSALYLCASSMDRGFIGNTEAFFGQGTRLTVV.

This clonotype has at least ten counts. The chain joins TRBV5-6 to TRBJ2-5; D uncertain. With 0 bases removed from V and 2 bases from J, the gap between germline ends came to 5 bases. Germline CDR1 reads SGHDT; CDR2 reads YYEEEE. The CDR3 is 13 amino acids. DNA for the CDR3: TGTGCCAGCAGCTTGGCAGCACAAGAGACCCAGTACTTC. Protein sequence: CASSLAAQETQYF. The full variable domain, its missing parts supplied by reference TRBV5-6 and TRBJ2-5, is DAGVTQSPTHLIKTRGQQVTLRCSPKSGHDTVSWYQQALGQGPQFIFQYYEEEERQRGNFPDRFSGHQFPNYSSELNVNALLLGDSALYLCASSLAAQETQYFGPGTRLLVL.

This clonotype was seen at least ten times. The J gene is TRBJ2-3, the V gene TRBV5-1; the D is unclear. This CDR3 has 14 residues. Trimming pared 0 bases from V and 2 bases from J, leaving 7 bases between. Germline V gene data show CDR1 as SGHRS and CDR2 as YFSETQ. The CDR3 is CASSLGGYTDTQYF. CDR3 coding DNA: TGCGCCAGCAGCTTGGGCGGATACACAGATACGCAGTATTTT.

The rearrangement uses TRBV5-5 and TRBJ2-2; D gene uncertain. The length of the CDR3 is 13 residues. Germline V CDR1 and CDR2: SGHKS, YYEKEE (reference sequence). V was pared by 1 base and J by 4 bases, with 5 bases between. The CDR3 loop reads CASSLTTTGELFF. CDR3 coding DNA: TGTGCCAGCAGCTTGACAACCACCGGGGAGCTGTTTTTT.

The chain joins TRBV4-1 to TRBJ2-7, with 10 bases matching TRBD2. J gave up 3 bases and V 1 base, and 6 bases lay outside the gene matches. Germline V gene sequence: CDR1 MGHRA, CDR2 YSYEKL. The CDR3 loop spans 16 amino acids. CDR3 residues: CASSQGSSSGSYEQYF. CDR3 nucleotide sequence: TGCGCCAGCAGCCAAGGGTCGTCTAGCGGGAGCTACGAGCAGTACTTC.

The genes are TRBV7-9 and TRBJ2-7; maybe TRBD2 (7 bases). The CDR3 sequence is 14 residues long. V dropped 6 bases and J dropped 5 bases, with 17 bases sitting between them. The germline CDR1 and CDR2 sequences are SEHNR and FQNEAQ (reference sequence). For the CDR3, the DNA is TGTGCCAGCAGTGGATGGGGGGGGCTGAACGAGCAGTACTTC. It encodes CASSGWGGLNEQYF.

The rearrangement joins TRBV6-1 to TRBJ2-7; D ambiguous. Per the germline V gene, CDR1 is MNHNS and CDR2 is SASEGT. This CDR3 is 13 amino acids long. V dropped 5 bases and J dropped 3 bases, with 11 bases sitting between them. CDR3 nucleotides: TGTGCCAGCAGTCAAAACTTCAACTACGAGCAGTACTTC. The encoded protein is CASSQNFNYEQYF.

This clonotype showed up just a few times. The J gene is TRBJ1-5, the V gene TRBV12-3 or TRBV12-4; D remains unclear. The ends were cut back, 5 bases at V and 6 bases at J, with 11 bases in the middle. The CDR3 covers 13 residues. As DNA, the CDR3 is TGTGCCAGCAGTACGGATTGGCGTCAGCCCCAGCATTTT. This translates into CASSTDWRQPQHF.

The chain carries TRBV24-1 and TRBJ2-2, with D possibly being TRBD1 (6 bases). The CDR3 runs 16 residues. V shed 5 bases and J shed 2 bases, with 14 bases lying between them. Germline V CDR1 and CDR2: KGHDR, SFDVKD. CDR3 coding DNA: TGTGCCACCAGTGGGGGGAACAGGGTAAACACCGGGGAGCTGTTTTTT. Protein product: CATSGGNRVNTGELFF.

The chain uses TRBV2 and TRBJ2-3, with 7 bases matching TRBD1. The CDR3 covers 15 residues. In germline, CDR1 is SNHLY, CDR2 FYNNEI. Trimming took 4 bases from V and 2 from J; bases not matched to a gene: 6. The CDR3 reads CASSAYRGVTDTQYF. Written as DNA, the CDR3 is TGTGCCAGCAGTGCTTACAGGGGAGTCACAGATACGCAGTATTTT.

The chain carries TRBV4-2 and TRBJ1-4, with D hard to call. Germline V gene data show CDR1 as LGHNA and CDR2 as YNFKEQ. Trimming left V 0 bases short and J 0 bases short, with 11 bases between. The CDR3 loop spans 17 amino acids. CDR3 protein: CASSQEGIRATNEKLFF. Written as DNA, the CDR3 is TGTGCCAGCAGCCAAGAGGGGATCCGGGCAACTAATGAAAAACTGTTTTTT.